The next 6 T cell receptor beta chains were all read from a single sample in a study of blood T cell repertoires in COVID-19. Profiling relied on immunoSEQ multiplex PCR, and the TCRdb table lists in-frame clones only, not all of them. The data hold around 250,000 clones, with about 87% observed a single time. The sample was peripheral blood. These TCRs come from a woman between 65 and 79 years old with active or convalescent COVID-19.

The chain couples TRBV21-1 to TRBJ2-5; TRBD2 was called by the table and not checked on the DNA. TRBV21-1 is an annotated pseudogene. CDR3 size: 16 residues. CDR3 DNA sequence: TGTGCCAGCAGCTCCCTCCCCTTCGTGACTCAAGAGACCCAGTACTTC. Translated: CASSSLPFVTQETQYF.

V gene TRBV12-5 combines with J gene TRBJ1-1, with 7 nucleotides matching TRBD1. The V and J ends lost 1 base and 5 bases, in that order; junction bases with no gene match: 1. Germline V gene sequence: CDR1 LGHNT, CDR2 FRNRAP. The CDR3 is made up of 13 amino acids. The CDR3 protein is CASGLEGATEAFF. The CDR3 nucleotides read TGTGCTAGTGGTTTGGAGGGGGCGACTGAAGCTTTCTTT.

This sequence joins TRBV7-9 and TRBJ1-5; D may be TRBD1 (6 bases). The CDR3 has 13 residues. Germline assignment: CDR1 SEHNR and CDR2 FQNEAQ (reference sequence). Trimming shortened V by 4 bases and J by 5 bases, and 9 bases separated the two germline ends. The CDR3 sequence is CASSSAGDQPQHF. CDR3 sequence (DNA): TGTGCCAGCAGCTCCGCAGGGGATCAGCCCCAGCATTTT.

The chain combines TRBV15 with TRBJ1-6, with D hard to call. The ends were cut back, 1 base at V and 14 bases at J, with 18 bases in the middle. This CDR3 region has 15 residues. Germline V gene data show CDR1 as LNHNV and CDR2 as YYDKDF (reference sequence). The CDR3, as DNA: TGTGCCACCAGCAGAGCGTTGGTTGGCGCCGGGACCCTCCACTTT. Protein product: CATSRALVGAGTLHF.

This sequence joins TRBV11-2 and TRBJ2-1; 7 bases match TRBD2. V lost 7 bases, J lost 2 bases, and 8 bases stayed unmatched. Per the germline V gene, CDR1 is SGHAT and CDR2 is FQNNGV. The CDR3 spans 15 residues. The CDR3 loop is CASTPRGGPYNEQFF. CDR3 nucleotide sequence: TGTGCCAGCACCCCACGGGGAGGGCCCTACAATGAGCAGTTCTTC.

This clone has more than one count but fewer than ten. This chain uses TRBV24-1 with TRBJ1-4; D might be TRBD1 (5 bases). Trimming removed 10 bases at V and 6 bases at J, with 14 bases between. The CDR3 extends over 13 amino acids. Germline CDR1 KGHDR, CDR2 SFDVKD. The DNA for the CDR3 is TGTGCCACTTCCCAGGGCTTTGATGAAAAACTGTTTTTT. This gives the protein CATSQGFDEKLFF.